This T cell receptor (beta chain) was documented in a study of radiation and T cells in renal cell carcinoma (dated by TCRdb to 2019 to 2021). Looking at the study overall: Samples were obtained from a clinical trial, in which 15 Gy stereotactic body radiation therapy was delivered to primary renal cell carcinomas and nephrectomy was performed 4 weeks later. In total, 53 samples, comprising roughly 25 tumors and about 27 peripheral blood samples, were subjected to TCR beta sequencing. Across all 50 or so samples, 4,000,000 or so unique CDR3 nucleotide sequences, encoding about 2,700,000 unique CDR3 amino acid sequences, were identified. Overall study outcomes, separate from this receptor: In blood, the top tumor clonotypes increased between baseline and 2 weeks post-radiation and then shrank by 4 weeks, which suggests that tumor-resident clones expanded only transiently. Because pretreatment tumor biopsies were not available, the study could not determine whether clonotypes were already present within the tumor at baseline. Changes in the blood repertoire were not tracked past 4 weeks after treatment. Effects of radiation dose or scheduling on the TCR repertoire could not be addressed with the single-armed trial design.

Of note for this clone: The antigen it recognizes is unknown. Per-base quality was not reported, and no clone a single base away is much larger than it.

This sample's time point label indicates: baseline pretreatment blood. The intended sense of this specimen's treatment or condition label: 15 Gy SBRT to primary tumor, nephrectomy 4 weeks later. To follow tumor-enriched clonotypes, serial peripheral blood was collected from radiation-treated patients at baseline and at 2 weeks and 4 weeks after SBRT. Every patient had renal cell carcinoma of clear cell pathology. The QIAamp DNA Blood Mini Kit (Qiagen) was used to prepare genomic DNA for TCR sequencing. The analyses included only samples that passed all quality control checks. The immunoSEQ kit was used, according to the manufacturer's recommendations, to generate TCR beta libraries from genomic DNA. To prepare the libraries, a first multiplex PCR with proprietary primers was run, followed by a second PCR that added unique barcodes, and a bead cleanup was done after each round. A positive control reaction and a negative control reaction, both provided in the kit, were run with every batch of samples. The final libraries were assessed on an Agilent 4200 TapeStation D1000 ScreenTape, pooled by volume, and quantified by qPCR. Sequencing was performed on an Illumina NextSeq500 using a MidOutput 150-cycle cartridge, with 156 Read1 cycles, 15 Index1 cycles, and the kit custom primers. The pooled library was loaded at approximately 1 pM, and about 20% PhiX control was spiked in. As for how the authors treated the data: The vendor-processed data were analyzed in R, and a clonotype was defined as all T cells that share the same CDR3 nucleotide sequence. In the clone abundance analyses, frequencies were normalized to the 10,000 most abundant clones in each sample. Public T cell clones, averaging fewer than five per sample, were removed before analysis. A difference in abundance of at least 32-fold between compartments was used to define tumor-enriched and baseline blood-enriched clonotypes. Clonotypes expanded or contracted between blood time points were identified with a beta-binomial differential abundance model. The Baroni-Urbani and Buser coefficient was used to measure tumor-blood repertoire similarity, and groups were compared with two-tailed Wilcoxon tests in R. TCRdb provides this immuneACCESS table in a form limited to in-frame rearrangements. Some clones are lacking; in checked studies, under half of them reflect an unresolved V gene, and why the rest are absent is not known. V and J calls and clone size are copied from that table; D and trimming were computed from the DNA. Present in this sample are approximately 150,000 clones, about 88% of which were seen just once. The ten largest make up 3.5% to 5% of the sample.

The receptor comes from a woman in her 70s with renal cell carcinoma. Source: blood, taken from a patient whose treatment included radiotherapy and nephrectomy.

DNA sequence: TGCAGCGTTGAATGGGCAGGGGGCACAGATACGCAGTATTTT. Protein translation: CSVEWAGGTDTQYF. The sequence links TRBV29-1 to TRBJ2-3, and the D gene may be TRBD1, 6 bases matching. The CDR3 covers 14 residues, taking in both the cysteine and the phenylalanine. Kept here is only the CDR3 DNA, which spans 42 bases and is read in frame from base 1. The germline ends are 10 bases apart after V is trimmed by 2 bases and J by 1 base. The germline V gene gives CDR1 as SQVTM and CDR2 as ANQGSEA.